This entry lists 13 T cell receptor beta chains sequenced from one sample in a study of blood T cells in healthy people across ages. A second PCR, run for about 7 to 11 cycles, used a sample-barcoded 5' primer plus a J-beta primer mix. TCRdb ran MiXCR on the 5' RACE reads and lists one entry per CDR3 protein. The sample contains hundreds of thousands of distinct CDR3 sequences, under 30% of which appear only once. The sample comprised blood. The receptors were sampled from a woman over 75 in good health.

This clonotype appeared a few times. The chain recombines TRBV7-9 with TRBJ1-4, with TRBD1 matching over 9 bases. Trimming removed 2 bases from V and 0 bases from J; junction bases left unmatched: 4. CDR3 length: 17 amino acids. Germline V CDR1 and CDR2: SEHNR, FQNEAQ (reference sequence). The CDR3 coding sequence is TGTGCCAGCAGCTTATGGGACAGGGACGCAACTAATGAAAAACTGTTTTTT. Amino acid sequence: CASSLWDRDATNEKLFF.

This clonotype was recorded many times. The chain links TRBV18 to TRBJ2-4; 7 nucleotides line up with TRBD2. The V gene end was trimmed by 3 bases and the J gene end by 0 bases; junction bases not matched to a gene: 5. The CDR3 runs 16 residues. Looked up from germline, CDR1 is KGHSH and CDR2 is LQKENI. Here the CDR3 DNA reads TGTGCCAGCTCACCCTCTAGCGGACAAGCCAAAAACATTCAGTACTTC. Translating gives CASSPSSGQAKNIQYF.

This clonotype was observed at least ten times. V gene TRBV29-1 combines with J gene TRBJ2-6; D gene ambiguous. This CDR3 is 12 amino acids long. The V end lost 7 bases, the J end lost 1 base, and 5 bases lay between the germline ends. Germline loops: CDR1 SQVTM, CDR2 ANQGSEA. In nucleotides, the CDR3 is TGCAGCGCCGTTTCTGGGGCCAACGTCCTGACTTTC. This encodes CSAVSGANVLTF.

This clonotype was detected ten times or more. The chain joins TRBV7-9 to TRBJ1-2; no reliable D call. V was shortened by 1 base and J by 8 bases, with 14 bases between the two germline ends. The CDR3 extends over 14 amino acids. The germline CDR1 and CDR2 sequences are SEHNR and FQNEAQ (reference sequence). The CDR3 region is CASSLEASGRGYTF. In DNA, the CDR3 is TGTGCCAGCAGCTTAGAGGCCAGTGGGAGAGGCTACACCTTC.

This clonotype was seen at least ten times. The chain couples TRBV7-2 to TRBJ1-3; D is uncertain. CDR1 and CDR2 (germline): SGHTA, FQGNSA. The CDR3 loop spans 13 amino acids. The V end lost 3 bases, the J end lost 3 bases, and 6 bases lay between the germline ends. This CDR3 reads CASSLTDGNTIYF. The DNA of the CDR3 is TGTGCCAGCAGCTTGACCGATGGAAACACCATATATTTT.

Notes on this clonotype: It may be a read error: a sequence one base away is much more abundant. The V and J genes are TRBV9 and TRBJ2-6, with 7 bases fitting TRBD1. CDR1 and CDR2 (germline): SGDLS, YYNGEE. CDR3 length equals 15 residues. Here the CDR3 reads CASSARGLGANVRTF. The CDR3 nucleotides read TGTGCCAGCAGCGCTAGGGGGCTAGGGGCCAACGTCCGGACTTTC.

This clonotype was seen ten or more times. This chain joins TRBV7-7 and TRBJ2-3, with 8 nucleotides matching TRBD1. V shed 5 bases and J 4 bases; nucleotides not matched to a gene: 8. Looked up from germline, CDR1 is SSHAT and CDR2 is FNYEAQ (reference sequence). The CDR3 totals 15 residues. The CDR3 sequence: CASSQLGQGPDTQYF. The CDR3 bases are TGTGCCAGCAGCCAACTCGGACAGGGCCCAGATACGCAGTATTTT.

With respect to this clonotype: A read error is possible here, since a much larger clone lies one base away. The chain uses TRBV6-2 or TRBV6-3 and TRBJ2-1; 7 nucleotides agree with TRBD1. The closer fit of TRBJ2-7 to the DNA end suggests the J call may be wrong. Germline V lookup: CDR1 MNHEY, CDR2 SVGEGT. The CDR3 spans 15 residues. CDR3 bases: TGTGCCAGCAGGAAAACAGGGGTCCTTTACAATGAGCAGTACTTC. Protein product: CASRKTGVLYNEQYF.

This clonotype was seen only once. This chain connects TRBV25-1 to TRBJ1-3, with 7 bases fitting TRBD1. In germline, CDR1 is MGHDK, CDR2 SYGVNS. The ends lost 3 bases at V and 0 bases at J; junction bases unmatched: 5. This CDR3 region has 16 residues. The CDR3 protein is CASSEPGGSSGNTIYF. The CDR3 bases are TGTGCCAGCAGTGAGCCAGGGGGAAGCTCTGGAAACACCATATATTTT.

This chain's CDR3 is CASSLSGGLSYTEAFF. The CDR3 region has the DNA TGCGCCAGCAGCCTCTCGGGGGGACTTTCCTACACTGAAGCTTTCTTT. The rearrangement links TRBV5-1 to TRBJ1-1, with a tentative D call TRBD1 (5 bases). Germline CDR1 is SGHRS and CDR2 is YFSETQ. This CDR3 is 16 amino acids long. V was cut by 4 bases and J by 3 bases, with 19 bases left in between.

This rearrangement joins TRBV24-1 to TRBJ2-3; D perhaps matches TRBD2 (7 bases). Trimming cost V 3 bases and J 2 bases, with 17 bases left between them. The V gene's germline CDR1 is KGHDR and CDR2 SFDVKD. The CDR3 consists of 17 residues. The CDR3 here is CATSDAWGGTSTDTQYF. CDR3 DNA: TGTGCCACCAGTGATGCCTGGGGGGGCACTTCCACAGATACGCAGTATTTT.

A few counts support this clonotype. The V and J genes are TRBV7-8 and TRBJ2-7; D is tentatively TRBD1 or TRBD2 (6 bases each). The CDR3 has 19 residues. Trimming pared 2 bases from V and 3 bases from J, leaving 26 bases between. Per the germline V gene, CDR1 is SGHVS and CDR2 is FQNEAQ. The CDR3 nucleotides are TGTGCCAGCAGCTTAACAACCGGGGGCCGGACTACGATACTCTACGAGCAGTACTTC. This encodes CASSLTTGGRTTILYEQYF. The entire variable domain, with the rest obtained from reference TRBV7-8 and TRBJ2-7, is as follows: GAGVSQSPRYKVAKRGQDVALRCDPISGHVSLFWYQQALGQGPEFLTYFQNEAQLDKSGLPSDRFFAERPEGSVSTLKIQRTQQEDSAVYLCASSLTTGGRTTILYEQYFGPGTRLTVT.

This clonotype was counted ten times or more. V and J are TRBV7-2 and TRBJ1-2; D gene unclear. Germline CDR1 SGHTA, CDR2 FQGNSA. The V gene lost 5 bases and the J gene lost 8 bases, with 18 bases spanning the gap. The CDR3 loop spans 14 amino acids. The CDR3 bases are TGTGCCAGCAGCCCCTACGGGGAATATTACGGCTACACCTTC. As protein: CASSPYGEYYGYTF.